This entry features one T cell receptor beta chain sequence. The antigen remains unidentified. Treatment reported: about 20 received Ad26.COV2.S at low or high dose, single or two shots; about 5 received placebo; per-sample allocation not given. Day 63 following the first vaccine or placebo injection was when the samples were taken. The V gene lost 4 bases and the J gene lost 7 bases, with 10 bases spanning the gap. In germline, CDR1 is SGHTA, CDR2 FQGNSA. This CDR3 spans 13 amino acids. The sample originates from a study of Ad26.COV2.S vaccination and SARS-CoV-2 variants. Study in general: A COV1001 Ad26.COV2.S trial-arm participant provided the sample. General study points: Substantial post-vaccination breadth of spike-specific CD8+ and CD4+ T cell responses was reported. Recipients of vaccine and of placebo showed similar breadth of their non-spike TCR repertoires.

Sequencing used immunoSEQ multiplex PCR; TCRdb keeps in-frame clones, though not all of them. The sample carries about 320,000 clones, 70% to 90% recorded once. Sequenced material: peripheral blood, taken in a trial of Ad26.COV2.S vaccine versus placebo. This sequence was found in a person aged 18-60 years who received the Ad26.COV2.S COVID-19 vaccine or a placebo. The chain uses TRBV7-2 and TRBJ2-2; possible D gene TRBD1, 6 bases. The DNA of the CDR3 is TGTGCCAGCAGCTCTCAGGGGTTCGGGGAGCTGTTTTTT. It is translated as CASSSQGFGELFF.